The clone carrying this T cell receptor beta chain was detected once. V lost 7 bases and J lost 9; bases outside the gene matches: 15. Germline V CDR1 and CDR2: SGHAT, FQNNGV. The CDR3 has 16 amino acids. The entry originates in a study of blood T cell repertoires in COVID-19. Original analysis: Reference gene primers were amplified, and this amplification served to estimate nucleated cell counts. Here immunoSEQ multiplex PCR was the method, and the copy in TCRdb shows in-frame clones only, minus some. That table supplies the V and J calls and clone size; D and trimming were determined from the DNA. Of roughly 91,000 clones listed, 65% to 80% are singletons.

The sequencing sample was made of peripheral blood. The chain joins TRBV11-2 to TRBJ1-6; 7 nucleotides line up with TRBD1. The TCR originated in a man aged 65-85 years with acute or convalescent COVID-19. The CDR3 spells CASNHYLRGLSSPLHF. CDR3 nucleotides: TGTGCCAGCAACCATTACCTAAGGGGGCTGAGTTCACCCCTCCACTTT.